This TCR beta chain was captured in a study of shared clonotypes between healthy human individuals. Points from the study as a whole: Generation probability values for non-shared clonotypes were lower than those for clonotypes shared by all four donors.

Using immunoSEQ multiplex PCR, the repertoire was profiled, and TCRdb retains in-frame clones only, with some absent. The sample consists of fewer than 130,000 clones, around 71% of them appearing once. Comments on this clone: The antigen remains unidentified. The same CDR3 is also encoded by other DNA sequences in this sample.

CDR1 is SGHDT, CDR2 YYEEEE, per germline. V was pared by 4 bases and J by 3 bases, with 4 bases of the junction left unmatched. The CDR3 is 13 amino acids. Among the donors, all were Caucasian adults who lived in Nashville, Tennessee. This TCR was sampled from a woman between 25 and 40 years old in good health. The sample was memory CD8+ T cells sorted from blood. As for subset: CD45RO+ cells pooled with CCR7-negative TemRA cells. J is TRBJ2-7 and V is TRBV5-6, with 7 bases that match TRBD1. CDR3: CASSLGQSYEQYF. The CDR3 bases are TGTGCCAGCAGCCTGGGACAGAGCTACGAGCAGTACTTC. Using reference TRBV5-6 and TRBJ2-7 for the parts outside the CDR3, the full variable domain is DAGVTQSPTHLIKTRGQQVTLRCSPKSGHDTVSWYQQALGQGPQFIFQYYEEEERQRGNFPDRFSGHQFPNYSSELNVNALLLGDSALYLCASSLGQSYEQYFGPGTRLTVT.